These T cell receptor beta chains were read from a single sample in a study of PD-1 blockade in classical Hodgkin lymphoma. Profiling relied on immunoSEQ multiplex PCR, and the TCRdb table lists in-frame clones only, not all of them. The sample consists of under 20,000 clones, roughly 65% of them appearing once. Material: CD4+ T cells from blood, obtained before the fourth cycle of nivolumab. These receptors were collected from a human donor with classical Hodgkin lymphoma. Each CDR3 is given with its conserved first and last residue. Each record gives: clone size, J gene, D gene, V gene, CDR3 protein, CDR3 DNA. The D gene is left open where the match is weak. Part of the rows lack a size; the others show once, few, many or a class for expanded clones.

abundance: -; j_gene: TRBJ2-7; d_gene: -; v_gene: TRBV5-6; CDR3aa: CASSLTGRAGHSYEQYF; CDR3nt: TGTGCCAGCAGCCTGACAGGTCGGGCGGGCCACTCCTACGAGCAGTACTTC
abundance: few; j_gene: TRBJ1-5; d_gene: TRBD1; v_gene: TRBV27; CDR3aa: CASSLRQGNQPQHF; CDR3nt: TGTGCCAGCAGTTTAAGACAGGGGAATCAGCCCCAGCATTTT
abundance: few; j_gene: TRBJ1-3; d_gene: -; v_gene: TRBV5-1; CDR3aa: CASSLAGWGHSGNTIYF; CDR3nt: TGCGCCAGCAGCTTGGCCGGCTGGGGCCACTCTGGAAACACCATATATTTT
abundance: -; j_gene: TRBJ2-5; d_gene: TRBD2; v_gene: TRBV6-5; CDR3aa: CASSYAGTSETQYF; CDR3nt: TGTGCCAGCAGTTACGCAGGGACTAGTGAGACCCAGTACTTC
abundance: -; j_gene: TRBJ2-7; d_gene: -; v_gene: TRBV6-5; CDR3aa: CASSYRGNEQYF; CDR3nt: TGTGCCAGCAGTTACCGTGGGAACGAGCAGTACTTC
abundance: -; j_gene: TRBJ2-3; d_gene: -; v_gene: TRBV10-3; CDR3aa: CAIRTGTSTDTQYF; CDR3nt: TGTGCCATCCGAACAGGTACTAGCACAGATACGCAGTATTTT
abundance: -; j_gene: TRBJ1-1; d_gene: TRBD1; v_gene: TRBV19; CDR3aa: CASSIPTGAQEAFF; CDR3nt: TGTGCCAGTAGTATCCCGACAGGGGCCCAAGAAGCTTTCTTT
abundance: medium-sized; j_gene: TRBJ1-2; d_gene: -; v_gene: TRBV5-6; CDR3aa: CASSLVTAGSYGYTF; CDR3nt: TGTGCCAGCAGCTTGGTTACAGCCGGCAGCTATGGCTACACCTTC
abundance: -; j_gene: TRBJ1-3; d_gene: -; v_gene: TRBV15; CDR3aa: CATSTREVSGNTIYF; CDR3nt: TGTGCCACCAGCACTCGGGAGGTCTCTGGAAACACCATATATTTT
abundance: -; j_gene: TRBJ2-3; d_gene: -; v_gene: TRBV18; CDR3aa: CASSPRNGDTQYF; CDR3nt: TGTGCCAGCTCACCACGGAACGGAGATACGCAGTATTTT
abundance: few; j_gene: TRBJ2-5; d_gene: TRBD1; v_gene: TRBV28; CDR3aa: CASSSGQLAKTQYF; CDR3nt: TGTGCCAGCAGTTCGGGACAGCTGGCGAAGACCCAGTACTTC
abundance: -; j_gene: TRBJ2-3; d_gene: TRBD1; v_gene: TRBV7-9; CDR3aa: CASSAGQGIDTQYF; CDR3nt: TGTGCCAGCAGCGCGGGACAGGGAATAGATACGCAGTATTTT
abundance: -; j_gene: TRBJ2-7; d_gene: -; v_gene: TRBV15; CDR3aa: CATSRDLGRSGYEQYF; CDR3nt: TGTGCCACCAGCAGAGATCTCGGACGAAGCGGCTACGAGCAGTACTTC
abundance: -; j_gene: TRBJ1-6; d_gene: TRBD1; v_gene: TRBV30; CDR3aa: CAWIPGQGRSPLHF; CDR3nt: TGTGCCTGGATCCCGGGACAGGGTCGATCACCCCTCCACTTT
abundance: -; j_gene: TRBJ1-6; d_gene: -; v_gene: TRBV21-1; CDR3aa: CASSKLGARNSPLHF; CDR3nt: TGTGCCAGCAGCAAATTGGGGGCCCGGAATTCACCCCTCCACTTT
abundance: few; j_gene: TRBJ2-1; d_gene: -; v_gene: TRBV5-1; CDR3aa: CASSFGGYNEQFF; CDR3nt: TGCGCCAGCAGCTTCGGGGGTTACAATGAGCAGTTCTTC
abundance: once; j_gene: TRBJ1-5; d_gene: -; v_gene: TRBV2; CDR3aa: CASSVSSLSNQPQHF; CDR3nt: TGTGCCAGCAGTGTGTCGTCTCTTAGCAATCAGCCCCAGCATTTT
abundance: -; j_gene: TRBJ2-3; d_gene: -; v_gene: TRBV7-9; CDR3aa: CASSLYTRASTQYF; CDR3nt: TGTGCCAGCAGCTTATACACCCGGGCCTCTACGCAGTATTTT
abundance: -; j_gene: TRBJ2-1; d_gene: TRBD2; v_gene: TRBV4-2; CDR3aa: CASSQGVGGKYNEQFF; CDR3nt: TGTGCCAGCAGCCAAGGGGTCGGGGGGAAATACAATGAGCAGTTCTTC
abundance: once; j_gene: TRBJ2-7; d_gene: -; v_gene: TRBV6-5; CDR3aa: CASRPPGRSSYEQYF; CDR3nt: TGTGCCAGCAGACCCCCGGGACGGAGCTCCTACGAGCAGTACTTC
abundance: -; j_gene: TRBJ2-1; d_gene: -; v_gene: TRBV2; CDR3aa: CASSYYNEQFF; CDR3nt: TGTGCCAGCAGTTACTACAATGAGCAGTTCTTC
abundance: -; j_gene: TRBJ1-4; d_gene: -; v_gene: TRBV2; CDR3aa: CASGREGREKLFF; CDR3nt: TGTGCCAGCGGCAGGGAGGGACGCGAAAAACTGTTTTTT